This record looks at one TCR beta chain sequence and its context. These data are taken from a study of OX40 agonist ivuxolimab in advanced cancers. CDR3 length equals 14 residues. V was shortened by 1 base and J by 5 bases, with 9 bases between the two germline ends. Germline loops: CDR1 SGHNT, CDR2 YENEEA. Libraries were prepared by immunoSEQ multiplex PCR; TCRdb keeps only in-frame clonotypes and omits some of them. The sample includes over 85,000 clones, 90% of them seen just once. V gene TRBV11-3 combines with J gene TRBJ2-1; no definite D call. Sequenced material: CD4+ or CD8+ T cells sorted from blood, taken in a trial of the OX40 agonist ivuxolimab. The sequence was obtained from an adult with an advanced solid tumor such as melanoma, head and neck, liver or kidney cancer. CDR3 sequence reads: CASSLADVNNEQFF. For the CDR3, the DNA is TGTGCCAGCAGCTTAGCGGACGTAAACAATGAGCAGTTCTTC.